Presented here are 32 T cell receptor beta chains from one specimen sequenced in a study of shared clonotypes between healthy human individuals (TCRdb year 2020). Libraries came from the immunoSEQ multiplex PCR assay. Here the immuneACCESS table is served through TCRdb, limited to in-frame sequences with V and J called. Missing clones are a known gap in these copies; in checked studies unresolved V genes cover under half, and the rest lacks a known reason. Within this sample are about 2.2 million clones, with just under 95% of them counted one time only. In total, the top ten clones hold about 1.7% of the sample. For the CD8 naive samples, CD45RO-negative cells were positively selected for CCR7, yielding a CD45RA+CCR7+ population from which TemRA cells were excluded. Specimen: naive CD8+ T cells from PBMCs. Sample cell subset or site, as interpreted from the label and publication: CD45RA+CCR7+. The source is a man aged 18 to 35 in good health. Some clones in this sample may be carry-over from other donors' samples.

J is TRBJ2-1 and V is TRBV11-2; 14 bases are a match to TRBD2. The CDR3 length is 18 residues. Unmatched junction bases numbered 8, after V lost 1 base and J lost 6 bases. Germline V gives CDR1 SGHAT, CDR2 FQNNGV. The CDR3 loop reads CASSLGLAGGPVFNEQFF. The CDR3 DNA is TGTGCCAGCAGCTTAGGACTAGCGGGAGGGCCGGTTTTCAATGAGCAGTTCTTC. The full variable domain, with the rest looked up from reference TRBV11-2 and TRBJ2-1, is EAGVAQSPRYKIIEKRQSVAFWCNPISGHATLYWYQQILGQGPKLLIQFQNNGVVDDSQLPKDRFSAERLKGVDSTLKIQPAKLEDSAVYLCASSLGLAGGPVFNEQFFGPGTRLTVL.

The V gene is TRBV5-6, the J gene TRBJ2-7; 8 bases map to TRBD2. The trim removed 3 bases at V and 3 bases at J, leaving 8 bases unmatched. Germline-derived CDR1 and CDR2 are SGHDT and YYEEEE. The CDR3 consists of 15 residues. The CDR3 sequence is CASSSQREKDYEQYF. The CDR3 DNA is TGTGCCAGCAGCTCACAGCGGGAGAAGGACTACGAGCAGTACTTC.

The chain combines TRBV7-9 with TRBJ2-1; 7 bases line up with TRBD1. The CDR3 has 15 amino acids. Unmatched junction bases numbered 6, after V lost 1 base and J lost 6 bases. Germline CDR1 and CDR2: SEHNR and FQNEAQ (reference sequence). The CDR3 loop is CASSLVRGLSNEQFF. The CDR3 region has the DNA TGTGCCAGCAGCTTAGTCAGGGGGTTAAGCAATGAGCAGTTCTTC.

The chain employs TRBV6-5 and TRBJ1-2, with D tentatively TRBD1 (6 bases). Germline values: CDR1 MNHEY, CDR2 SVGAGI. This CDR3 comprises 13 residues. V was cut by 5 bases and J by 8 bases, with 15 bases left in between. CDR3 sequence: CASSQQGAGGYTF. DNA of the CDR3: TGTGCCAGCAGTCAACAGGGCGCGGGGGGCTACACCTTC.

The chain carries TRBV9 and TRBJ2-7; 7 bases match TRBD1. Germline loops: CDR1 SGDLS, CDR2 YYNGEE. Trimming at V came to 3 bases and at J to 6 bases, leaving 3 bases not matched to a gene. CDR3 size: 12 residues. DNA of the CDR3: TGTGCCAGCAGCGGACAGGGTCGCGAGCAGTACTTC. Protein: CASSGQGREQYF. The whole variable domain, filled in from reference TRBV9 and TRBJ2-7, reads DSGVTQTPKHLITATGQRVTLRCSPRSGDLSVYWYQQSLDQGLQFLIQYYNGEERAKGNILERFSAQQFPDLHSELNLSSLELGDSALYFCASSGQGREQYFGPGTRLTVT.

The J gene is TRBJ1-5, the V gene TRBV4-2; D gene uncertain. Trimming cost V 1 base and J 1 base, with 17 bases left between them. Germline V gene lookup returns CDR1 LGHNA and CDR2 YNFKEQ. The CDR3 has 18 amino acids. The CDR3 DNA follows: TGTGCCAGCAGCCAAGCCGACAAGGAAGGCGGGAGCAATCAGCCCCAGCATTTT. This sequence encodes CASSQADKEGGSNQPQHF.

The CDR3 DNA reads TGTGCCAGCAGCTTCAGGGGCGTCACTGAAGCTTTCTTT. Translating it yields CASSFRGVTEAFF. The V call is TRBV5-4, the J call TRBJ1-1, with a possible D match to TRBD1 (6 bases). The CDR3 consists of 13 residues. The V and J ends lost 2 bases and 4 bases respectively, with 9 bases between them. Germline loops: CDR1 SGHNT, CDR2 YYREEE (reference sequence).

The J gene is TRBJ2-7, the V gene TRBV14, with D perhaps TRBD2 (6 bases). The CDR3 is made up of 15 amino acids. Trimming shortened V by 3 bases and J by 0 bases, and 12 bases separated the two germline ends. Germline V CDR1 and CDR2: SGHDN, FVKESK. As DNA, the CDR3 is TGTGCCAGCAGCCAGAAGGAGGGTTACTCCTACGAGCAGTACTTC. Translation: CASSQKEGYSYEQYF.

The chain links TRBV30 to TRBJ1-2, with TRBD1 as a possible D gene (5 bases). V was trimmed by 3 bases and J by 8 bases, leaving 13 bases between them. The germline CDR1 and CDR2 sequences are GTSNPN and SVGIG (reference sequence). This CDR3 is built from 12 residues. The chain's CDR3 is CAWSVAWGGYTF. The CDR3 coding sequence is TGTGCCTGGAGCGTTGCATGGGGCGGCTACACCTTC.

The chain joins TRBV27 to TRBJ1-6; weak D call: TRBD1 (6 bases). The V and J ends lost 7 bases and 10 bases respectively, with 14 bases between them. The CDR3 sequence is 13 residues long. Germline assignment: CDR1 MNHEY and CDR2 SMNVEV (reference sequence). CDR3 coding DNA: TGTGCCAGCAATGGCAGGGGTGGATCACCCCTCCACTTT. This translates into CASNGRGGSPLHF.

This clone came up once. The chain uses TRBV5-6 and TRBJ2-4, with 7 bases aligning to TRBD2. The V gene end was trimmed by 5 bases and the J gene end by 3 bases; junction bases not matched to a gene: 8. Germline assignment: CDR1 SGHDT and CDR2 YYEEEE. The CDR3 runs 15 residues. CDR3: CASSSGGSDKNIQYF. CDR3 in DNA: TGTGCCAGCAGTTCGGGAGGCTCGGACAAAAACATTCAGTACTTC.

V and J are TRBV7-8 and TRBJ2-3; possible D gene TRBD2, 6 bases. Trimming cost V 7 bases and J 13 bases, with 18 bases left between them. The CDR3 contains 12 residues. The germline V gene encodes CDR1 SGHVS and CDR2 FQNEAQ. The chain's CDR3 is CASTKGGPLKYF. The CDR3 nucleotides read TGTGCCAGCACCAAAGGAGGGCCCCTGAAGTATTTT.

The V gene is TRBV19, the J gene TRBJ2-7, with D possibly being TRBD1 (6 bases). Germline CDR1 reads LNHDA; CDR2 reads SQIVND (reference sequence). The CDR3 contains 15 residues. Trimming pared 1 base from V and 3 bases from J, leaving 13 bases between. The CDR3, as DNA: TGTGCCAGTAGTATAGGTCCCGGGACACTCTACGAGCAGTACTTC. This sequence encodes CASSIGPGTLYEQYF.

The rearrangement joins TRBV10-2 to TRBJ2-7, with 11 bases lining up with TRBD1. CDR1 and CDR2 from the germline V gene are WSHSY and SAAADI. The CDR3 is 15 amino acids. The V segment lost 6 bases and the J segment 3 bases; nucleotides outside the gene matches: 7. Here the CDR3 DNA reads TGCGCCAGCAGGCCACCGGGACAGGGGGTCTACGAGCAGTACTTC. Residues: CASRPPGQGVYEQYF.

This clone was found a few times. The chain joins TRBV4-1 to TRBJ1-4, with no clear D. The germline gives CDR1 MGHRA, CDR2 YSYEKL. Between the trimmed V and J ends, which lost 0 bases and 2 bases, there was a span of 4 bases. The CDR3 has 14 amino acids. The CDR3 nucleotides read TGCGCCAGCAGCCAAGATCGCACTAATGAAAAACTGTTTTTT. Its protein product is CASSQDRTNEKLFF.

The chain uses TRBV7-9 and TRBJ2-3; the D gene is possibly TRBD2 (5 bases). Germline loops: CDR1 SEHNR, CDR2 FQNEAQ (reference sequence). CDR3 size: 17 residues. The V end lost 6 bases, the J end lost 2 bases, and 21 bases lay between the germline ends. CDR3 DNA: TGTGCCAGCAGGGCCCGTCCGGGGATTCCAGCCACAGATACGCAGTATTTT. This codes for CASRARPGIPATDTQYF. Complete variable domain (other parts from reference TRBV7-9 and TRBJ2-3): DTGVSQNPRHKITKRGQNVTFRCDPISEHNRLYWYRQTLGQGPEFLTYFQNEAQLEKSRLLSDRFSAERPKGSFSTLEIQRTEQGDSAMYLCASRARPGIPATDTQYFGPGTRLTVL.

The CDR3 spells CASSFTQGGGGYTF. CDR3 sequence (DNA): TGTGCCAGCAGTTTCACCCAGGGAGGGGGCGGCTACACCTTC. This chain links TRBV27 with TRBJ1-2, with 7 bases matching TRBD1. In germline, CDR1 is MNHEY, CDR2 SMNVEV (reference sequence). The CDR3 is made up of 14 amino acids. After removal of 3 bases from V and 8 bases from J, the junction contained 9 bases not matched to a gene.

Remarks on this clone: The same CDR3 also results from other DNA sequences found in this sample. The chain has TRBV28 and TRBJ2-7; D uncertain. The CDR3 has 13 amino acids. Germline CDR1 reads MDHEN; CDR2 reads SYDVKM. Trimming took off 3 bases at V and 2 bases at J, with 8 bases between the two ends. The CDR3 region has the DNA TGTGCCAGCAGTTTGGGCCCAACCTACGAGCAGTACTTC. Its translation is CASSLGPTYEQYF.

V is TRBV7-8 and J is TRBJ2-1; TRBD1 matches at 9 bases. Looked up from germline, CDR1 is SGHVS and CDR2 is FQNEAQ. The CDR3 consists of 13 residues. V trimming: 6 bases; J trimming: 10 bases; junction bases outside the gene matches: 7. In DNA form, the CDR3 reads TGTGCCAGCAGGGACAGGGGTGTCAGGGAGCAGTTCTTC. Translated: CASRDRGVREQFF.

This clone was recorded only once. The chain employs TRBV4-1 and TRBJ2-7; no clear D gene. V dropped 1 base and J dropped 7 bases, with 14 bases sitting between them. This CDR3 has 14 residues. Germline V gene lookup returns CDR1 MGHRA and CDR2 YSYEKL. CDR3 in DNA: TGCGCCAGCAGCCAAGTAATAGGGTTGGGGGAGCAGTACTTC. Its protein is CASSQVIGLGEQYF.

J is TRBJ2-3 and V is TRBV10-1; TRBD2 agrees at 11 bases. The CDR3 length is 15 residues. The J segment lost 5 bases and the V segment lost 3 bases, leaving 4 bases of the junction unmatched. Germline CDR1 reads WNHNN; CDR2 reads SYGVQD (reference sequence). The CDR3 DNA is TGCGCCAGCAGTGATGAGGGACTAGCGGAAGATACGCAGTATTTT. As protein: CASSDEGLAEDTQYF.

The gene calls are TRBV19 and TRBJ2-1; tentatively, D is TRBD1 or TRBD2 (5 bases each). The CDR3 is 15 residues long. The V gene's germline CDR1 is LNHDA and CDR2 SQIVND (reference sequence). V lost 4 bases to trimming and J lost 4 bases, with 14 bases between them. Here the CDR3 DNA reads TGTGCCAGTAGTACCTTTTCGGGACCTTACAATGAGCAGTTCTTC. Its protein product is CASSTFSGPYNEQFF.

The rearrangement links TRBV7-9 to TRBJ1-5; D is possibly TRBD1 (5 bases). CDR1 and CDR2 (germline): SEHNR, FQNEAQ (reference sequence). The CDR3 is 14 amino acids. Trimming pared 5 bases from V and 2 bases from J, leaving 10 bases between. CDR3 in DNA: TGTGCCAGCAGCCTCAGGGAGGGCAATCAGCCCCAGCATTTT. This codes for CASSLREGNQPQHF.

The chain joins TRBV5-1 to TRBJ1-1; the match to TRBD1 covers 12 bases. This CDR3 has 16 amino acids. V gave up 2 bases and J gave up 5 bases; unmatched junction bases: 7. CDR1 is SGHRS, CDR2 YFSETQ, per germline. The CDR3 DNA reads TGCGCCAGCAGCTTAGGGACAGGGGGCCTGAGAACTGAAGCTTTCTTT. The encoded protein is CASSLGTGGLRTEAFF.

The chain combines TRBV2 with TRBJ2-4, with D possibly called TRBD1 or TRBD2 (5 bases each). The CDR3 is 14 amino acids. The V gene lost 8 bases and the J gene lost 6 bases, with 17 bases spanning the gap. CDR1 SNHLY and CDR2 FYNNEI come from the germline V gene. CDR3 nucleotides: TGTGCCAGCTCTACGATCCGGGACGGAAACATTCAGTACTTC. It encodes CASSTIRDGNIQYF.

The chain carries TRBV28 and TRBJ2-1, with D unclear. The length of the CDR3 is 15 residues. The germline CDR1 and CDR2 sequences are MDHEN and SYDVKM. The germline V and J ends were trimmed by 1 base and 0 bases, with 7 bases remaining between them. CDR3 DNA sequence: TGTGCCAGCAGTTTATCTAGGAACTCCTACAATGAGCAGTTCTTC. This codes for CASSLSRNSYNEQFF.

This chain uses TRBV19 with TRBJ2-1; D gene uncertain. The CDR3 length is 15 residues. Germline assignment: CDR1 LNHDA and CDR2 SQIVND (reference sequence). Trimming took 0 bases from V and 2 from J, leaving 8 bases between them. CDR3 DNA sequence: TGTGCCAGTAGTATAGATGGCTTAGCCTACAATGAGCAGTTCTTC. Amino acids: CASSIDGLAYNEQFF. Full variable domain (rest looked up from reference TRBV19 and TRBJ2-1): DGGITQSPKYLFRKEGQNVTLSCEQNLNHDAMYWYRQDPGQGLRLIYYSQIVNDFQKGDIAEGYSVSREKKESFPLTVTSAQKNPTAFYLCASSIDGLAYNEQFFGPGTRLTVL.

The chain links TRBV6-5 to TRBJ2-7; no firm D call. The CDR3 is 14 residues long. Germline V gives CDR1 MNHEY, CDR2 SVGAGI. V shed 4 bases and J shed 3 bases, with 13 bases lying between them. The CDR3 nucleotides read TGTGCCAGCAGTTTTCGCGGACCCTTCTACGAGCAGTACTTC. This translates into CASSFRGPFYEQYF.

The V and J genes are TRBV27 and TRBJ2-2; 7 bases are a match to TRBD1. The CDR3 extends over 15 amino acids. CDR1 is MNHEY and CDR2 is SMNVEV in the germline V gene (reference sequence). V dropped 4 bases and J dropped 5; count of bases not matched to a gene: 7. The CDR3 sequence is CASSSTGARTGELFF. CDR3 in DNA: TGTGCCAGCAGTTCAACAGGGGCTCGGACCGGGGAGCTGTTTTTT.

The V gene is TRBV27, the J gene TRBJ2-1, with 9 bases lining up with TRBD2. The CDR3 runs to 16 residues. Germline loops: CDR1 MNHEY, CDR2 SMNVEV (reference sequence). V lost 2 bases, J lost 4 bases, and 6 bases stayed unmatched. The DNA of the CDR3 is TGTGCCAGCAGTTTACCGCAAGCGGGAGGTTACAATGAGCAGTTCTTC. The encoded protein is CASSLPQAGGYNEQFF.

The chain is built from TRBV2 and TRBJ2-1, with D possibly being TRBD1 or TRBD2 (5 bases each). Trimming took 8 bases from V and 3 from J, leaving 17 bases between them. This CDR3 has 15 residues. In germline, CDR1 is SNHLY, CDR2 FYNNEI. The CDR3 region is CASRAGASVYNEQFF. Here the CDR3 DNA reads TGTGCCAGCCGGGCCGGGGCGTCGGTCTACAATGAGCAGTTCTTC.

This chain links TRBV15 with TRBJ2-7; D possibly corresponds to TRBD2 (6 bases). The CDR3 sequence is 16 residues long. Germline CDR1 reads LNHNV; CDR2 reads YYDKDF (reference sequence). The V end was cut by 0 bases, the J end by 5 bases, with 17 bases between. This CDR3 is CATSRDPREARDEQYF. CDR3 nucleotides: TGTGCCACCAGCAGAGATCCGAGGGAGGCACGGGACGAGCAGTACTTC.